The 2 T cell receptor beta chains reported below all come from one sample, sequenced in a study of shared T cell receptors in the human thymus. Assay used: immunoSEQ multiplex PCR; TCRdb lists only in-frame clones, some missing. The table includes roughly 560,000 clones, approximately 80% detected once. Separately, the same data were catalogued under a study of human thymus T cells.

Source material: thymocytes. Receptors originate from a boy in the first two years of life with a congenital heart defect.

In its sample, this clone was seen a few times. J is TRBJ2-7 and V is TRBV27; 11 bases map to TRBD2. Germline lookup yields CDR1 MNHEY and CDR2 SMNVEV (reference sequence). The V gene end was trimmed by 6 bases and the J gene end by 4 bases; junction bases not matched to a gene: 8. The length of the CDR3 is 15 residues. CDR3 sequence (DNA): TGTGCCAGCAGCCTAGGACTAGCGGGTCTTTACGAGCAGTACTTC. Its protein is CASSLGLAGLYEQYF.

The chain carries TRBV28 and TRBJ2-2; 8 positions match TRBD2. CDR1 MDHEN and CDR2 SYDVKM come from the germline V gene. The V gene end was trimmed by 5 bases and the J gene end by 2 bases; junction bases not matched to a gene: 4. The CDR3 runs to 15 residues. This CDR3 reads CASSGTSGNTGELFF. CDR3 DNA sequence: TGTGCCAGCAGTGGAACTAGCGGCAACACCGGGGAGCTGTTTTTT.